One sample yielded the 15 T cell receptor beta chains listed below, sequenced in a study of PD-L1 blockade in urothelial cancer. The assay was immunoSEQ multiplex PCR, and TCRdb's table has in-frame clones only and misses some. The sample includes about 83,000 clones, around 87% of them seen just once. Sequencing used PBMCs, obtained around atezolizumab (anti-PD-L1) treatment. Source of these receptors: a woman aged 70 to 79 with urothelial cancer.

V is TRBV13 and J is TRBJ2-1, with TRBD2 identical over 14 bases. V lost 3 bases and J lost 6; bases outside the gene matches: 4. The CDR3 is made up of 16 amino acids. Germline lookup yields CDR1 PRHDT and CDR2 FYEKMQ (reference sequence). The CDR3 nucleotides are TGTGCCAGCAGCTTCATCGGGACTAGCGGGAGCAATGAGCAGTTCTTC. Translated: CASSFIGTSGSNEQFF.

The chain is built from TRBV5-1 and TRBJ2-2; 10 nucleotides align to TRBD2. CDR1 is SGHRS and CDR2 is YFSETQ in the germline V gene. The trim removed 4 bases at V and 4 bases at J, leaving 7 bases unmatched. CDR3 length: 16 residues. CDR3 region: CASSRGPSGGTGELFF. DNA of the CDR3: TGCGCCAGCAGCCGAGGTCCTAGCGGGGGCACCGGGGAGCTGTTTTTT. Full variable domain (missing parts from reference TRBV5-1 and TRBJ2-2): KAGVTQTPRYLIKTRGQQVTLSCSPISGHRSVSWYQQTPGQGLQFLFEYFSETQRNKGNFPGRFSGRQFSNSRSEMNVSTLELGDSALYLCASSRGPSGGTGELFFGEGSRLTVL.

The V call is TRBV4-2, the J call TRBJ1-6, with 7 bases matching TRBD1. Per the germline V gene, CDR1 is LGHNA and CDR2 is YNFKEQ. V shed 4 bases and J 5 bases; nucleotides not matched to a gene: 11. The CDR3 loop spans 17 amino acids. In nucleotides, the CDR3 is TGTGCCAGCAGCCCGACGAGGGGACAGAGAGATAATTCACCCCTCCACTTT. Protein product: CASSPTRGQRDNSPLHF.

The chain couples TRBV6-1 to TRBJ2-7; 8 bases are shared with TRBD1. The V segment lost 7 bases and the J segment 5 bases; nucleotides outside the gene matches: 13. Per germline, CDR1 MNHNS and CDR2 SASEGT. This CDR3 comprises 15 residues. CDR3: CASTQTSRTGHEQYF. Here the CDR3 DNA reads TGTGCCAGCACCCAAACGAGCCGGACAGGGCACGAGCAGTACTTC.

The chain uses TRBV2 and TRBJ2-7; the match to TRBD2 covers 8 bases. CDR3 length: 14 amino acids. With 5 bases clipped from V and 3 bases from J, the junction kept 6 bases outside the gene matches. The germline V gene encodes CDR1 SNHLY and CDR2 FYNNEI. The CDR3 region has the DNA TGTGCCAGCAGTAATCCGGGACTAGTCTACGAGCAGTACTTC. This gives the protein CASSNPGLVYEQYF.

The V call is TRBV18, the J call TRBJ1-5, with D unclear. Trimming removed 2 bases at V and 2 bases at J, with 10 bases between. This CDR3 region has 15 residues. Per germline, CDR1 KGHSH and CDR2 LQKENI. The CDR3 bases are TGTGCCAGCTCACCATGGTCGGGTGGCAATCAGCCCCAGCATTTT. Its protein is CASSPWSGGNQPQHF.

The V and J genes are TRBV7-8 and TRBJ2-2; D remains unclear. Germline CDR1 SGHVS, CDR2 FQNEAQ. V was cut by 1 base and J by 4 bases, with 13 bases left in between. The CDR3 is 16 amino acids. In DNA form, the CDR3 reads TGTGCCAGCAGCTTAGTGACCTCGCGAGGCACCGGGGAGCTGTTTTTT. Translated, it gives CASSLVTSRGTGELFF.

The V call is TRBV30, the J call TRBJ1-5; weak D call: TRBD1 (6 bases). The CDR3 is made up of 13 amino acids. Trimming took off 7 bases at V and 6 bases at J, with 16 bases between the two ends. Germline-derived CDR1 and CDR2 are GTSNPN and SVGIG (reference sequence). CDR3 sequence (DNA): TGTGCCTTGTCCCACAGGGTTGGTCAGCCCCAGCATTTT. Its translation: CALSHRVGQPQHF.

The rearrangement joins TRBV15 to TRBJ2-2; 11 bases match TRBD2. The CDR3 runs 14 residues. From germline, CDR1 is LNHNV and CDR2 YYDKDF (reference sequence). The CDR3 DNA reads TGTGCGGATAGCGGGAGGGTCGAGAGCGGGGAGCTGTTTTTT. Its translation is CADSGRVESGELFF. Based on the CDR3 plus reference TRBV15 and TRBJ2-2, the full variable domain is DAMVIQNPRYQVTQFGKPVTLSCSQTLNHNVMYWYQQKSSQAPKLLFHYYDKDFNNEADTPDNFQSRRPNTSFCFLDIRSPGLGDTAMYLCADSGRVESGELFFGEGSRLTVL.

The chain joins TRBV30 to TRBJ2-1, with a tentative D call TRBD2 (6 bases). Trimming cost V 4 bases and J 6 bases, with 10 bases left between them. There are 12 residues in the CDR3. CDR1 and CDR2 (germline): GTSNPN, SVGIG (reference sequence). Here the CDR3 DNA reads TGTGCCTGGAACTTGGGGGGCAATGAGCAGTTCTTC. Its protein product is CAWNLGGNEQFF.

This chain joins TRBV11-2 and TRBJ2-7; D is undetermined. From germline, CDR1 is SGHAT and CDR2 FQNNGV. The V end was cut by 1 base, the J end by 0 bases, with 10 bases between. The CDR3 totals 15 residues. The CDR3 loop reads CASSLVQLSSYEQYF. The CDR3, as DNA: TGTGCCAGCAGCTTAGTACAGCTGAGCTCCTACGAGCAGTACTTC.

The chain's CDR3 is CASSILGGPLYEQYF. The DNA for the CDR3 is TGTGCCAGTAGTATCCTCGGGGGGCCCCTCTACGAGCAGTACTTC. This chain uses TRBV19 with TRBJ2-7; TRBD2 is a possible D gene (7 bases). CDR1 and CDR2 from the germline V gene are LNHDA and SQIVND (reference sequence). This CDR3 region has 15 residues. V gave up 3 bases and J gave up 3 bases, with 15 bases separating them.

The chain carries TRBV28 and TRBJ1-1; D gene unclear. The CDR3 extends over 14 amino acids. CDR1 and CDR2 (germline): MDHEN, SYDVKM. V lost 0 bases to trimming and J lost 2 bases, with 7 bases between them. In nucleotides, the CDR3 is TGTGCCAGCAGTTTATGGGGAGGAAACACTGAAGCTTTCTTT. Amino acids: CASSLWGGNTEAFF.

V usage is TRBV4-1 and J usage is TRBJ1-2, with TRBD1 matching over 10 bases. This CDR3 region has 15 residues. The V segment lost 4 bases and the J segment 5 bases; nucleotides outside the gene matches: 7. Germline V gene lookup returns CDR1 MGHRA and CDR2 YSYEKL. The CDR3 protein is CASSRAGDRGYGYTF. As DNA, the CDR3 is TGCGCCAGCAGCCGGGCGGGGGACAGGGGATATGGCTACACCTTC.

V gene TRBV7-9 combines with J gene TRBJ1-2, with 7 nucleotides matching TRBD1. Germline V gene sequence: CDR1 SEHNR, CDR2 FQNEAQ (reference sequence). Losses at the gene ends were 4 bases for V and 5 bases for J; bases not matched to a gene: 7. The CDR3 spans 14 residues. CDR3 coding DNA: TGTGCCAGCAGCTCAGGGGGGACCCTATATGGCTACACCTTC. Protein product: CASSSGGTLYGYTF.